Sequencing of this TCR beta chain was carried out in a study of human thymus T cells. Overall study results and limits: Across thymic and blood repertoires, the usage of V and J genes appeared to be biased.

Repertoires were generated with immunoSEQ multiplex PCR, while TCRdb's copy carries only in-frame clones and drops some. The profile shows some 50,000 clones, approximately 95% of them singletons. Note on this clone: The antigen remains unidentified.

No fixed cell number was used; all available blood leukocytes supplied DNA. CDR1 and CDR2 (germline): DFQATT, SNEGSKA (reference sequence). V was pared by 3 bases and J by 10 bases, with 10 bases between. The CDR3 contains 11 residues. The sequence derives from a girl under three years old with a congenital heart defect but otherwise immunologically healthy. The sample was blood. V gene TRBV20-1 combines with J gene TRBJ2-1; D may be TRBD1 (5 bases). The CDR3 coding sequence is TGCAGTGCTAGGGACCGGACAGAGCAGTTCTTC. Protein product: CSARDRTEQFF.